This is a list of T cell receptor beta chains from one sample in a study of OX40 agonist ivuxolimab in advanced cancers. Generated by immunoSEQ multiplex PCR, the TCRdb table keeps only in-frame clones and is missing some. The sample has around 82,000 clones; approximately 88% are singletons. Specimen: CD4+ or CD8+ T cells sorted from blood, collected in a trial of the OX40 agonist ivuxolimab. These TCRs come from an adult with an advanced solid tumor such as melanoma, head and neck, liver or kidney cancer. Each CDR3 is given with its conserved first and last residue. The D gene is left open where the match is weak. Expanded clones are given a class, and other clones once, few, many or no size at all.

clone size	D gene	J gene	V gene	CDR3 protein	CDR3 DNA
-	-	TRBJ1-1	TRBV9	CASSPTGTGAFF	TGTGCCAGCAGCCCCACCGGGACCGGAGCTTTCTTT
-	-	TRBJ1-1	TRBV21-1	CASGKTGGEAFF	TGTGCCAGCGGGAAGACAGGTGGTGAAGCTTTCTTT
-	-	TRBJ2-5	TRBV28	CASSPPWGVETQYF	TGTGCCAGCAGTCCTCCTTGGGGGGTGGAGACCCAGTACTTC
-	TRBD1	TRBJ2-7	TRBV5-4	CASSQDPGQGGGAYEQYF	TGTGCCAGCAGCCAAGACCCGGGACAGGGTGGTGGGGCCTACGAGCAGTACTTC
few	-	TRBJ1-5	TRBV18	CASSRTGSHQPQHF	TGTGCCAGCTCCCGGACGGGGAGTCATCAGCCCCAGCATTTT
-	-	TRBJ1-5	TRBV28	CASSDDSYQPQHF	TGTGCCAGCAGTGACGACAGCTATCAGCCCCAGCATTTT
-	TRBD2	TRBJ2-1	TRBV5-1	CASSWGLADHNEQFF	TGCGCCAGCAGCTGGGGACTAGCGGACCACAATGAGCAGTTCTTC
once	-	TRBJ2-2	TRBV12-5	CASGLVGQWTGELFF	TGTGCTAGTGGTTTGGTCGGCCAGTGGACCGGGGAGCTGTTTTTT
-	TRBD1	TRBJ1-3	TRBV12-5	CASGLRFGTEASGNTIYF	TGTGCTAGTGGTTTGCGGTTCGGGACAGAGGCTTCTGGAAACACCATATATTTT
-	-	TRBJ2-1	TRBV6-1	CASSVEAGSYNEQFF	TGTGCCAGCAGTGTGGAGGCAGGCTCCTACAATGAGCAGTTCTTC
-	TRBD1	TRBJ2-7	TRBV7-3	CASSLTGDRVYEQYF	TGTGCCAGCAGCTTAACCGGGGACAGGGTTTACGAGCAGTACTTC
-	-	TRBJ2-5	TRBV5-1	CASSLSSGGGETQYF	TGCGCCAGCAGCTTAAGTTCGGGAGGGGGCGAGACCCAGTACTTC
-	-	TRBJ2-7	TRBV11-3	CASSLVPYEQYF	TGTGCCAGCAGCTTAGTCCCCTACGAGCAGTACTTC
-	TRBD1	TRBJ1-5	TRBV28	CASSLDRGGFEPQHF	TGTGCCAGCAGTTTAGACAGGGGCGGCTTCGAGCCCCAGCATTTT
-	-	TRBJ2-2	TRBV6-5	CASHNGGNTGELFF	TGTGCCAGCCACAATGGAGGCAACACCGGGGAGCTGTTTTTT
-	-	TRBJ2-5	TRBV2	CATSSGQETQYF	TGTGCCACCAGCTCCGGACAAGAGACCCAGTACTTC
-	TRBD1	TRBJ1-2	TRBV4-1	CASSPSPTGAFLYGYTF	TGCGCCAGCAGCCCTAGCCCGACAGGGGCCTTCCTCTATGGCTACACCTTC
-	-	TRBJ2-2	TRBV5-1	CASRDGTGVNTGELFF	TGCGCCAGCAGAGACGGTACAGGCGTGAACACCGGGGAGCTGTTTTTT
many	-	TRBJ1-1	TRBV30	CAWSVRDHSAAFF	TGTGCCTGGAGTGTACGGGACCACTCCGCAGCTTTCTTT
-	-	TRBJ2-2	TRBV11-3	CASSYREGELFF	TGTGCCAGCAGCTACCGGGAGGGGGAGCTGTTTTTT
medium-sized	-	TRBJ2-7	TRBV7-9	CASSVGETGQYF	TGTGCCAGCAGCGTGGGGGAGACGGGGCAGTACTTC
once	TRBD1	TRBJ2-4	TRBV19	CASNDRVAKNIQYF	TGTGCCAGTAATGACAGGGTAGCCAAAAACATTCAGTACTTC
-	TRBD1	TRBJ2-7	TRBV19	CASSMTGVEQYF	TGTGCCAGTAGTATGACAGGGGTCGAGCAGTACTTC
-	TRBD1	TRBJ1-3	TRBV19	CASSETGGEGNTIYF	TGTGCCAGTAGTGAAACAGGGGGCGAAGGAAACACCATATATTTT